This TCR beta chain was captured in a study of blood T cell repertoires in COVID-19. This clone was seen a single time. The J segment lost 6 bases and the V segment lost 4 bases, leaving 11 bases of the junction unmatched. This CDR3 has 16 amino acids. The V gene's germline CDR1 is LGHNA and CDR2 YSLEER. Methods used by the authors: Scientists estimated how many nucleated cells there were by amplifying reference gene primers. TCRdb's copy holds only in-frame clones and misses some; the assay was immunoSEQ multiplex PCR. The V and J calls and the clone size are those of that table, but D and trimming were determined from the DNA. The table lists about 240,000 clones, 85% to 90% of them singletons.

The sequenced sample consisted of peripheral blood. The chain uses TRBV4-3 and TRBJ1-2; 10 nucleotides agree with TRBD1. This sequence was found in a woman aged 50 to 65 with COVID-19, enrolled during active disease. The CDR3 here is CASSLHLTGTGDGYTF. CDR3 nucleotides: TGCGCCAGCAGCCTACACTTAACCGGGACAGGGGATGGCTACACCTTC.